This entry lists 20 T cell receptor beta chains sequenced from one sample in a study of blood T cell repertoires in COVID-19 (TCRdb year 2020). The library was prepared using the immunoSEQ multiplex PCR assay. What TCRdb holds here is the immuneACCESS table cut down to in-frame rearrangements. Part of the clones is not present; checked against another copy, under half of the missing clones reflect an unresolved V gene, and the others are unexplained. The sample records around 30,000 clones, 80% to 90% of which are singletons. Together, the top ten hold 5.5% to 6.5% of the sample. The source material was peripheral blood. The source of these receptors is an elderly woman with active or convalescent COVID-19.

V is TRBV19 and J is TRBJ2-1; TRBD1 agrees at 9 bases. The CDR3 spans 15 residues. With 9 bases clipped from V and 1 base from J, the junction kept 7 bases outside the gene matches. The germline V gene encodes CDR1 LNHDA and CDR2 SQIVND (reference sequence). CDR3 amino acids: CASRDRGFSYNEQFF. CDR3 sequence (DNA): TGTGCCAGCAGAGACAGGGGGTTTTCCTACAATGAGCAGTTCTTC.

The rearrangement links TRBV12-3 or TRBV12-4 to TRBJ2-2, with D tentatively TRBD2 (5 bases). The V end lost 8 bases, the J end lost 3 bases, and 10 bases lay between the germline ends. The CDR3 has 13 amino acids. The CDR3 DNA reads TGTGCCAGCTCAGGACTGTACACCGGGGAGCTGTTTTTT. It yields the protein CASSGLYTGELFF.

In its sample, this clone was seen once. The chain recombines TRBV28 with TRBJ2-1; the match to TRBD2 covers 9 bases. After removal of 9 bases from V and 4 bases from J, the junction contained 7 bases not matched to a gene. CDR3 length equals 14 residues. The germline CDR1 and CDR2 sequences are MDHEN and SYDVKM. This CDR3 reads CASSTSGLYNEQFF. CDR3 sequence (DNA): TGTGCCAGTTCGACTAGCGGACTATACAATGAGCAGTTCTTC.

This chain joins TRBV18 and TRBJ1-2; no clear D gene. CDR1 KGHSH and CDR2 LQKENI come from the germline V gene. V lost 1 base and J lost 0, with 9 bases in between. The CDR3 has 15 residues. CDR3 in amino acids: CASSPRVETNYGYTF. The CDR3 nucleotides are TGTGCCAGCTCACCACGAGTTGAGACTAACTATGGCTACACCTTC.

This clone was seen once. This chain joins TRBV12-3 or TRBV12-4 and TRBJ1-2; possibly TRBD1 for D (6 bases). The CDR3 has 12 amino acids. Trimming took off 5 bases at V and 7 bases at J, with 11 bases between the two ends. This chain's CDR3 is CASSPGTIGYTF. CDR3 bases: TGTGCCAGCAGTCCCGGGACAATTGGCTACACCTTC.

On this clone itself: The sample carries other DNA sequences with the same CDR3. The chain is built from TRBV11-2 and TRBJ2-5; 8 positions agree with TRBD1. This CDR3 comprises 14 residues. In germline, CDR1 is SGHAT, CDR2 FQNNGV. V was clipped by 5 bases and J by 4 bases; unmatched bases: 6. The CDR3 DNA reads as TGTGCCAGCAGCCCCGGACAGGGTCCAGAGACCCAGTACTTC. It is translated as CASSPGQGPETQYF.

V gene TRBV18 combines with J gene TRBJ2-3; D may be TRBD2 (5 bases). With 1 base removed from V and 0 bases from J, the gap between germline ends came to 8 bases. The CDR3 covers 15 residues. Looked up from germline, CDR1 is KGHSH and CDR2 is LQKENI. The CDR3 DNA sequence: TGTGCCAGCTCACCACTTGGAGGAAGCACAGATACGCAGTATTTT. This gives the protein CASSPLGGSTDTQYF.

The chain carries TRBV11-1 and TRBJ2-1; 7 bases fit TRBD2. The germline V gene encodes CDR1 SGHAT and CDR2 FQDESV (reference sequence). CDR3 length equals 13 residues. V dropped 8 bases and J dropped 6; count of bases not matched to a gene: 7. This chain's CDR3 is CASGLRTSNEQFF. The CDR3 region has the DNA TGTGCCAGCGGACTACGGACTAGCAATGAGCAGTTCTTC.

This sequence joins TRBV5-4 and TRBJ2-7, with unresolved D. CDR3 length equals 11 residues. Looked up from germline, CDR1 is SGHNT and CDR2 is YYREEE (reference sequence). V was trimmed by 2 bases and J by 6 bases, leaving 6 bases between them. The CDR3 loop is CASSFFSEQYF. CDR3 DNA: TGTGCCAGCAGCTTCTTCTCCGAGCAGTACTTC.

This clone was picked up one time. This chain uses TRBV9 with TRBJ2-5; 9 bases fit TRBD2. Unmatched junction bases numbered 6, after V lost 2 bases and J lost 4 bases. Germline V gives CDR1 SGDLS, CDR2 YYNGEE. This CDR3 contains 15 residues. The CDR3 sequence is CASSVGTSPGETQYF. Here the CDR3 DNA reads TGTGCCAGCAGCGTCGGGACTAGCCCGGGAGAGACCCAGTACTTC.

This rearrangement joins TRBV5-1 to TRBJ2-1, with 9 bases aligning to TRBD1. The V gene end was trimmed by 4 bases and the J gene end by 13 bases; junction bases not matched to a gene: 15. The CDR3 is made up of 15 amino acids. CDR1 is SGHRS and CDR2 is YFSETQ in the germline V gene. The CDR3 coding sequence is TGCGCCAGCAGCCTACGGGCCGGGACAGGGAGTTCTCAGTTCTTC. It codes for CASSLRAGTGSSQFF.

This chain joins TRBV15 and TRBJ2-2, with a tentative D call TRBD2 (5 bases). Germline CDR1 reads LNHNV; CDR2 reads YYDKDF (reference sequence). The CDR3 has 16 residues. Deletions cut 1 base from V and 1 base from J, with 10 bases between. The CDR3 coding sequence is TGTGCCACCAGCAGAGTAAGAGGACTGAACACCGGGGAGCTGTTTTTT. This gives the protein CATSRVRGLNTGELFF.

This rearrangement joins TRBV5-4 to TRBJ1-6; D is undetermined. The germline gives CDR1 SGHNT, CDR2 YYREEE (reference sequence). Trimming stripped 1 base from V and 0 bases from J, with 8 bases between. The CDR3 consists of 16 residues. As DNA, the CDR3 is TGTGCCAGCAGCTTGTCCATGAGCTCCTATAATTCACCCCTCCACTTT. It specifies CASSLSMSSYNSPLHF.

This rearrangement joins TRBV27 to TRBJ2-6; possibly TRBD2 for D (6 bases). CDR3 size: 19 residues. Per the germline V gene, CDR1 is MNHEY and CDR2 is SMNVEV (reference sequence). Trimming cost V 3 bases and J 0 bases, with 18 bases left between them. The CDR3 protein is CASSFRGPQGLSGANVLTF. In DNA form, the CDR3 reads TGTGCCAGCAGTTTTAGAGGACCCCAGGGACTCTCTGGGGCCAACGTCCTGACTTTC. The full variable domain, rest sourced from reference TRBV27 and TRBJ2-6, is EAQVTQNPRYLITVTGKKLTVTCSQNMNHEYMSWYRQDPGLGLRQIYYSMNVEVTDKGDVPEGYKVSRKEKRNFPLILESPSPNQTSLYFCASSFRGPQGLSGANVLTFGAGSRLTVL.

This clone was picked up one time. The chain joins TRBV2 to TRBJ2-2; 9 bases are shared with TRBD2. The germline gives CDR1 SNHLY, CDR2 FYNNEI. With 6 bases clipped from V and 1 base from J, the junction kept 6 bases outside the gene matches. The CDR3 is 16 amino acids. The CDR3 sequence is CASSPLAGKNTGELFF. CDR3 DNA: TGTGCCAGCAGCCCCCTAGCGGGAAAGAACACCGGGGAGCTGTTTTTT.

The rearrangement joins TRBV5-1 to TRBJ2-1; 10 nucleotides align to TRBD2. J was trimmed by 10 bases and V by 4 bases; bases with no gene match: 11. The CDR3 runs to 15 residues. Looked up from germline, CDR1 is SGHRS and CDR2 is YFSETQ. The CDR3 region is CASSPWTSGVGEQFF. CDR3 nucleotide sequence: TGCGCCAGCAGCCCGTGGACTAGCGGAGTCGGGGAGCAGTTCTTC. The whole variable domain, filled in from reference TRBV5-1 and TRBJ2-1, reads KAGVTQTPRYLIKTRGQQVTLSCSPISGHRSVSWYQQTPGQGLQFLFEYFSETQRNKGNFPGRFSGRQFSNSRSEMNVSTLELGDSALYLCASSPWTSGVGEQFFGPGTRLTVL.

The gene calls are TRBV4-2 and TRBJ2-1; TRBD2 might be the D (8 bases). The CDR3 spans 16 residues. Germline CDR1 reads LGHNA; CDR2 reads YNFKEQ. With 8 bases removed from V and 6 bases from J, the gap between germline ends came to 23 bases. Here the CDR3 DNA reads TGTGCCAGCGGACGAAAAGCGGGAGAGGGGGCCAATGAGCAGTTCTTC. It encodes CASGRKAGEGANEQFF.

This clone is a singleton in its sample. The rearrangement joins TRBV9 to TRBJ1-2; TRBD1 aligns across 7 bases. The CDR3 runs 15 residues. Per the germline V gene, CDR1 is SGDLS and CDR2 is YYNGEE. Trimming removed 4 bases from V and 4 bases from J; junction bases left unmatched: 10. CDR3 in amino acids: CASSPQGTLFYGYTF. The CDR3, as DNA: TGTGCCAGCAGCCCACAGGGGACGCTATTCTATGGCTACACCTTC.

The chain uses TRBV7-3 and TRBJ2-1; 12 positions agree with TRBD2. V shed 5 bases and J 4 bases; nucleotides not matched to a gene: 6. The CDR3 runs 16 residues. The germline V gene has CDR1 SGHTA and CDR2 FQGTGA. CDR3 bases: TGTGCCAGCAGCCCCGGACTAGCGGGAAGTTACAATGAGCAGTTCTTC. Translation gives CASSPGLAGSYNEQFF.

The CDR3 region is CASSNTGTGGDTQYF. DNA of the CDR3: TGTGCCAGCAGTAATACCGGGACAGGGGGGGATACGCAGTATTTT. The rearrangement joins TRBV4-2 to TRBJ2-3, with TRBD1 identical over 11 bases. V gave up 6 bases and J gave up 6 bases; unmatched junction bases: 8. The CDR3 spans 15 residues. Germline V gives CDR1 LGHNA, CDR2 YNFKEQ.